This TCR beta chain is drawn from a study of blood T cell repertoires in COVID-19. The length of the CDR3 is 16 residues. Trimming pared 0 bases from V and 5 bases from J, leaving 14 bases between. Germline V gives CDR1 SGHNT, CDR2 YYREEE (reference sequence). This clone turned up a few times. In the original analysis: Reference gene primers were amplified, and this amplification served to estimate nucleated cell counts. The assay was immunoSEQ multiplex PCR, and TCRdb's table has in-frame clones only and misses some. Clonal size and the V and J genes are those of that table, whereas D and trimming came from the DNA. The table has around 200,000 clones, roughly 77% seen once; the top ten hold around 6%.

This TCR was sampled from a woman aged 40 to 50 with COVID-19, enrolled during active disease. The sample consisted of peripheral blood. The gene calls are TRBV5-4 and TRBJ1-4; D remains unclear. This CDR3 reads CASSLGAGSGNEKLFF. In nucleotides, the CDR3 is TGTGCCAGCAGCTTGGGAGCGGGGTCGGGGAATGAAAAACTGTTTTTT.